This record concerns one T cell receptor beta chain sequence. What it binds is not known. There are 16 residues in the CDR3. V lost 0 bases and J 0 bases, leaving 12 bases between the germline ends. The germline V gene has CDR1 LNHNV and CDR2 YYDKDF (reference sequence). After isolation, RNA underwent reverse transcription to generate cDNA as the sequencing template. Sequenced by immunoSEQ multiplex PCR; TCRdb stores in-frame clones only, minus some. Of approximately 150,000 clones in the sample, about 60% are singletons; the top ten hold under 5.5%. This record comes from a study of CD8+ T cells in alopecia areata. Study outcomes and limitations: Researchers reported that TCR sharing among patients proved less clear than in mice, possibly HLA-linked. Higher clonality and more expanded CD8+ clones appeared in lesional than normal scalp.

This chain connects TRBV15 to TRBJ2-7, with D unresolved. This sequence originates from a human donor in good health. Sequencing was carried out using CD4+ T cells sorted from blood. Here the CDR3 reads CATSRDYDTSSYEQYF. The CDR3 coding sequence is TGTGCCACCAGCAGAGATTATGACACCAGCTCCTACGAGCAGTACTTC.